This T cell receptor (beta chain) emerged from a study of T cells in Graves' hyperthyroidism and ophthalmopathy. For the study at large: Before any treatment, at initial diagnosis, peripheral blood was collected.

Exclusion criteria comprised uncontrolled infection, other autoimmune disease, pregnancy or lactation. Trimming cost V 6 bases and J 5 bases, with 14 bases left between them. The germline CDR1 and CDR2 sequences are SEHNR and FQNEAQ (reference sequence). The CDR3 consists of 13 residues. A remark on this clonotype: Its specificity is not known.

Regions amplified from RNA transcripts were the TCR beta CDR3 regions. When the TCR CDR3 underwent first-round RT-PCR, the HTBI primer set was used. TCRdb re-derived calls from the multiplex PCR reads in MiXCR, one entry per CDR3 protein. Here the sample spans more than 450,000 distinct CDR3 sequences, nearly 20% being singletons. Broader study findings: The majority of expanded thyroid clonotypes above 0.001 also appeared in blood.

The sequence derives from a man aged 40-55 years with Graves' ophthalmopathy. This rearrangement joins TRBV7-9 to TRBJ2-7, with D possibly TRBD1 on 6 matching bases. Source material: blood. The CDR3 spells CASRHDRFNEQYF. The CDR3 coding sequence is TGTGCCAGCAGACATGACAGGTTTAACGAGCAGTACTTC.